This TCR beta chain was recorded in a study of cytomegalovirus exposure and HLA in healthy donors. A remark on this clone: What it binds is unknown.

PCR primers comprised 60 Vbeta and 13 Jbeta primers. Assay: immunoSEQ multiplex PCR; the TCRdb copy retains only in-frame clones and omits some. The data hold 200,000 to 300,000 clones, with roughly 78% observed a single time. V was trimmed by 3 bases and J by 7 bases, leaving 7 bases between them. The germline V gene has CDR1 DFQATT and CDR2 SNEGSKA (reference sequence). The CDR3 contains 11 residues. Study results and caveats: Sequences of the TCR beta chain were said to predict the HLA-A and HLA-B alleles of most subjects accurately. The study listed under 200 cytomegalovirus-associated TCR beta chains. A later analysis found common viral pathogens apparently linked to several of the most significant clusters.

The sequencing input was PBMCs. The chain carries TRBV20-1 and TRBJ2-1; no clear D. The receptor was isolated from a boy between 10 and 17 years old in good health and CMV-seronegative. CDR3: CSASFRNEQFF. Written as DNA, the CDR3 is TGCAGTGCTAGTTTTAGAAATGAGCAGTTCTTC.